This T cell receptor beta chain was identified during a study of T cell changes during pregnancy in multiple sclerosis. Clones were read by immunoSEQ multiplex PCR, and TCRdb kept only the in-frame ones, dropping some. The top ten clones hold approximately 1.5% of a sample with approximately 59,000 clones, around 91% of them seen once. V lost 3 bases and J lost 4, with 8 bases in between. Per the germline V gene, CDR1 is MGHRA and CDR2 is YSYEKL. CDR3 size: 13 residues. The receptor comes from a female donor in good health, enrolled as a control in a pregnancy study. This chain joins TRBV4-1 and TRBJ2-3; the D is unclear. The sequences come from peripheral blood, collected in the third trimester of pregnancy. CDR3 region: CASSQETPDTQYF. CDR3 sequence (DNA): TGCGCCAGCAGCCAGGAGACCCCAGATACGCAGTATTTT.